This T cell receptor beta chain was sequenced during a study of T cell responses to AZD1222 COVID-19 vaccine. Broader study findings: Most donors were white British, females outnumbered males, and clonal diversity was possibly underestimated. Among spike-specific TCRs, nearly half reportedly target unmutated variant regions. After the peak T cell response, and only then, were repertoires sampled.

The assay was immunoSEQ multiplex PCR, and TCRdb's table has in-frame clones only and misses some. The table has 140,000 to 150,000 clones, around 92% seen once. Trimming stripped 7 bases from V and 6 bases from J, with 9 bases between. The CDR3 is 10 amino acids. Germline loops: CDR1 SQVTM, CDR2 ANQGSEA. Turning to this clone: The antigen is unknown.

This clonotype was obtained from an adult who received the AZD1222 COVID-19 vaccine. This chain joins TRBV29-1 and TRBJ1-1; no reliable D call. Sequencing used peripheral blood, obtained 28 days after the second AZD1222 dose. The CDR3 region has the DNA TGCAGCGCCCTGGTGCCTGAAGCTTTCTTT. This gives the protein CSALVPEAFF.